Listed here are 13 T cell receptor beta chains from one sample, sequenced in a study of blood T cells in healthy people across ages. Using a J-beta primer mix together with a sample-barcoded 5' primer, a second PCR was run for about 6 to 12 cycles. One entry per CDR3 protein results from TCRdb running MiXCR on the 5' RACE reads. The data hold 700,000 or so distinct CDR3 sequences, with 35% to 50% observed a single time. The sample was blood. Receptor source: a man aged 80 or over in good health.

V and J are TRBV6-2 or TRBV6-3 and TRBJ2-7; 14 bases line up with TRBD2. J lost 7 bases, V lost 2 bases, and 19 bases had no gene match. Germline V gene lookup returns CDR1 MNHEY and CDR2 SVGEGT. This CDR3 is 20 amino acids long. The CDR3 DNA reads TGTGCCAGCAGTTACGGGGGACTAGCGGGAGTAGCCCCACTGAGGAATGAGCAGTACTTC. Residues: CASSYGGLAGVAPLRNEQYF.

This chain links TRBV6-2 or TRBV6-3 with TRBJ2-7, with D tentatively TRBD2 (6 bases). Between the trimmed V and J ends, which lost 8 bases and 7 bases, there was a span of 18 bases. Germline CDR1 MNHEY, CDR2 SVGEGT. The CDR3 has 13 residues. The chain's CDR3 is CASAGTPGWEQYF. As DNA, the CDR3 is TGTGCCAGCGCTGGGACTCCAGGGTGGGAGCAGTACTTC.

This chain links TRBV3-1 with TRBJ1-1; D is unclear. Germline CDR1 is LGHDT and CDR2 is YNNKEL (reference sequence). CDR3 size: 12 residues. Trimming cost V 1 base and J 7 bases, with 7 bases left between them. This chain's CDR3 is CASSQALYEAFF. The CDR3 region has the DNA TGTGCCAGCAGCCAAGCCCTATATGAAGCTTTCTTT. Based on the CDR3 plus reference TRBV3-1 and TRBJ1-1, the full variable domain is DTAVSQTPKYLVTQMGNDKSIKCEQNLGHDTMYWYKQDSKKFLKIMFSYNNKELIINETVPNRFSPKSPDKAHLNLHINSLELGDSAVYFCASSQALYEAFFGQGTRLTVV.

This clonotype showed up many times. CDR3 in DNA: TGTGCCAGCTCCCATATTCCGGGACTGCGGGAAGAGACCCAGTACTTC. Translated, it gives CASSHIPGLREETQYF. This chain links TRBV7-2 with TRBJ2-5, with D perhaps TRBD2 (6 bases). The CDR3 runs 16 residues. Trimming shortened V by 8 bases and J by 3 bases, and 22 bases separated the two germline ends. Germline CDR1 reads SGHTA; CDR2 reads FQGNSA.

This clonotype was observed once. The J gene is TRBJ2-1, the V gene TRBV5-4, with 10 bases lining up with TRBD1. V was pared by 6 bases and J by 3 bases, with 3 bases of the junction left unmatched. Looked up from germline, CDR1 is SGHNT and CDR2 is YYREEE (reference sequence). The CDR3 totals 14 residues. The CDR3, as DNA: TGTGCCAGCAACCGGGACAGGGGCTACAATGAGCAGTTCTTC. Translating it yields CASNRDRGYNEQFF.

This clonotype was counted at least ten times. The rearrangement uses TRBV10-1 and TRBJ2-7, with 9 bases lining up with TRBD1. Germline values: CDR1 WNHNN, CDR2 SYGVQD (reference sequence). CDR3 size: 14 residues. The ends lost 3 bases at V and 4 bases at J; junction bases unmatched: 4. The CDR3 sequence is CASSEQGARYEQYF. The DNA of the CDR3 is TGCGCCAGCAGTGAACAGGGGGCGAGGTACGAGCAGTACTTC.

The chain has TRBV7-3 and TRBJ2-5; 7 nucleotides align to TRBD1. The DNA end lines up better with TRBJ2-7; the J call may be wrong. This CDR3 region has 12 residues. The V gene's germline CDR1 is SGHTA and CDR2 FQGTGA. In DNA form, the CDR3 reads TGTGCCAGCAGCACTGACAGGGTCGAGCAGTACTTC. Protein product: CASSTDRVEQYF.

The chain joins TRBV7-2 to TRBJ2-1; 11 bases are shared with TRBD2. CDR3 length: 16 residues. V dropped 4 bases and J dropped 9; count of bases not matched to a gene: 11. Germline V gives CDR1 SGHTA, CDR2 FQGNSA. The CDR3 bases are TGTGCCAGCAGCTCCCCCACTAGCGGGAGCAGGGGTGAGCAGTTCTTC. This codes for CASSSPTSGSRGEQFF.

This clonotype has just one count. The chain has TRBV20-1 and TRBJ1-5; no reliable D call. The germline V gene encodes CDR1 DFQATT and CDR2 SNEGSKA (reference sequence). The CDR3 runs 15 residues. Trimming pared 5 bases from V and 5 bases from J, leaving 19 bases between. The CDR3 DNA reads as TGCAGTGCTGGCGTGGGTTCCAGGCCGGATCAGCCCCAGCATTTT. Its protein product is CSAGVGSRPDQPQHF.

This clonotype was recorded a few times. The chain has TRBV29-1 and TRBJ1-1; D unclear. The V end was cut by 2 bases, the J end by 1 base, with 5 bases between. This CDR3 has 12 residues. Germline V gene sequence: CDR1 SQVTM, CDR2 ANQGSEA. CDR3: CSVEYGNTEAFF. The DNA for the CDR3 is TGCAGCGTTGAATATGGGAACACTGAAGCTTTCTTT.

The chain joins TRBV14 to TRBJ2-5; D uncertain. This CDR3 comprises 14 residues. V gave up 1 base and J gave up 5 bases, with 11 bases separating them. CDR1 is SGHDN and CDR2 is FVKESK in the germline V gene. This chain's CDR3 is CASSQALLGETQYF. The CDR3 DNA sequence: TGTGCCAGCAGCCAAGCCCTCCTCGGGGAGACCCAGTACTTC.

The chain joins TRBV20-1 to TRBJ2-5; D is possibly TRBD1 (6 bases). The CDR3 contains 16 residues. V was cut by 5 bases and J by 4 bases, with 23 bases left in between. The germline V gene encodes CDR1 DFQATT and CDR2 SNEGSKA (reference sequence). The CDR3 spells CSAPRRKAGEPETQYF. CDR3 in DNA: TGCAGTGCTCCCAGGCGTAAGGCAGGGGAGCCAGAGACCCAGTACTTC.

This clonotype was counted once. It may be a read error: a sequence one base away is much more abundant. This chain connects TRBV4-2 to TRBJ2-3; no firm D call. Per the germline V gene, CDR1 is LGHNA and CDR2 is YNFKEQ. This CDR3 contains 14 residues. The CDR3 reads CASSVTNREDTRYF. The CDR3 nucleotides read TGTGCCAGCAGTGTTACGAATAGGGAAGATACGCGGTATTTT.